These T cell receptor beta chains were read from a single sample in a study of T cell responses to AZD1222 COVID-19 vaccine. Clones were sequenced by immunoSEQ multiplex PCR, and TCRdb holds only the in-frame ones, with some missing. The sample carries about 120,000 clones, over 75% recorded once. The starting material was peripheral blood, obtained on day 0 of AZD1222 vaccination. Receptors originate from an adult in good health. CDR3s leave out the opening cysteine and the closing phenylalanine or tryptophan.

J gene: TRBJ1-1
V gene: TRBV6-6
CDR3 protein: ASSYSTNPGQEAF

J gene: TRBJ1-2
V gene: TRBV6-2/TRBV6-3
CDR3 protein: ASSYRSLGNGYT

J gene: TRBJ2-1
V gene: TRBV25-1
CDR3 protein: ASRPPATEEQF

J gene: TRBJ2-1
V gene: TRBV20-1
CDR3 protein: SASPTNSYNEQF

J gene: TRBJ1-4
V gene: TRBV2
CDR3 protein: ASSEGRRTLSNEKLF

J gene: TRBJ2-7
V gene: TRBV15
CDR3 protein: ATSKDIFSYEQY

J gene: TRBJ1-1
V gene: TRBV19
CDR3 protein: ASSIRGPSPEAF

J gene: TRBJ1-4
V gene: TRBV5-1
CDR3 protein: ASRPSGATNEKLF

J gene: TRBJ1-2
V gene: TRBV9
CDR3 protein: ASSHKQGDYGYT

J gene: TRBJ2-2
V gene: TRBV7-3
CDR3 protein: ASSPFSEVGELF

J gene: TRBJ2-7
V gene: TRBV19
CDR3 protein: ASSIGPSGAEQY

J gene: TRBJ1-1
V gene: TRBV5-5
CDR3 protein: ASSLGYTEAF

J gene: TRBJ2-7
V gene: TRBV11-2
CDR3 protein: ATKTSGDEQY

J gene: TRBJ1-5
V gene: TRBV19
CDR3 protein: ASSIAQVNGNQPQH

J gene: TRBJ2-2
V gene: TRBV4-2
CDR3 protein: ASSNLRQGKTGELF

J gene: TRBJ2-7
V gene: TRBV5-5
CDR3 protein: ASSLPGHFYEQY